This T cell receptor (beta chain) was obtained from a study of cytomegalovirus exposure and HLA in healthy donors. Overall study context: An early release of data contained approximately 80 million unique TCRs, which came from HLA-typed donors. Overall study findings and caveats: As was reported, the classifier diagnosed cytomegalovirus status with high specificity and sensitivity. Most TCR beta V segments were productive about 87% or about 30% of the time in an earlier analysis. Association of a missense DCLRE1C variant with TCR beta V- and J-gene trimming was reported in a later analysis.

PCR was performed using 60 Vbeta and 13 Jbeta primers. TCRdb keeps only in-frame clones here, not all; method: immunoSEQ multiplex PCR. The sample yields about 99,000 clones, 60% to 85% seen once. Germline-derived CDR1 and CDR2 are SQVTM and ANQGSEA. The length of the CDR3 is 17 residues. V gave up 1 base and J gave up 5 bases, with 23 bases separating them. As concerns this clone: The antigen remains unidentified.

The sequenced material came from PBMCs. The receptor comes from a woman younger than 35 in good health and CMV-seropositive. The chain combines TRBV29-1 with TRBJ2-5; tentatively, D is TRBD2 (6 bases). CDR3 bases: TGCAGCGTTGAAGTGCCTCTTTTGAGGGGACTTGGGGAGACCCAGTACTTC. Translating gives CSVEVPLLRGLGETQYF.